These 2 T cell receptor beta chains share one sample of origin, sequenced in a study of shared clonotypes between healthy human individuals (TCRdb year 2020). The method behind the library was the immunoSEQ multiplex PCR assay. Not all clones reach the TCRdb copy of this immuneACCESS table, which keeps in-frame sequences only. Checked studies attribute under half of the gap to unresolved V genes and leave the rest unexplained. The sample table lists roughly 700,000 clones, about 74% of them with a count of one. Under 2% of the sample belongs to the ten largest clones. Input material: memory CD4+ T cells sorted from blood. The sample's cell subset or site label is to be understood as: CD45RA-negative fraction. Receptors originate from a woman aged 25-40 years in good health.

The CDR3 sequence is CAISPRGQRDEQYF. The CDR3 bases are TGTGCCATCAGCCCGCGGGGACAGCGGGACGAGCAGTACTTC. The V gene is TRBV10-3, the J gene TRBJ2-7, with D maybe TRBD1 (7 bases). CDR1 and CDR2 (germline): ENHRY, SYGVKD. The CDR3 contains 14 residues. V was trimmed by 6 bases and J by 5 bases, leaving 17 bases between them.

The chain carries TRBV28 and TRBJ2-6; the D gene is possibly TRBD1 (6 bases). In germline, CDR1 is MDHEN, CDR2 SYDVKM. V was pared by 5 bases and J by 0 bases, with 17 bases between. The CDR3 has 18 amino acids. The CDR3 nucleotides are TGTGCCAGCAGTACTCCGGGACACTTAAGCTCTGGGGCCAACGTCCTGACTTTC. Translation: CASSTPGHLSSGANVLTF.